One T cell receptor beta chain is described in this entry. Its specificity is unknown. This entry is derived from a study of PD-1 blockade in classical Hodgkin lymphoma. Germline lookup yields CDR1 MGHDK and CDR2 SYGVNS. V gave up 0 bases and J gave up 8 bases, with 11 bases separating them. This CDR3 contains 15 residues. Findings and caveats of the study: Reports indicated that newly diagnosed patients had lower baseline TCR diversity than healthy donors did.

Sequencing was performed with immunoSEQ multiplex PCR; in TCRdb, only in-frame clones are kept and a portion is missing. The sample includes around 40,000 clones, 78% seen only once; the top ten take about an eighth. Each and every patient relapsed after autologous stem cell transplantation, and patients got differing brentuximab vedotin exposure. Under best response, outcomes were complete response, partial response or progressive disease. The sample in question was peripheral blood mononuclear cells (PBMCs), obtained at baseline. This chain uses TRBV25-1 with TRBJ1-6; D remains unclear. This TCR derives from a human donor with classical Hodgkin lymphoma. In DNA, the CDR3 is TGTGCCAGCAGTGAATATAAGGGTGGGGATTCACCCCTCCACTTT. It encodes CASSEYKGGDSPLHF.